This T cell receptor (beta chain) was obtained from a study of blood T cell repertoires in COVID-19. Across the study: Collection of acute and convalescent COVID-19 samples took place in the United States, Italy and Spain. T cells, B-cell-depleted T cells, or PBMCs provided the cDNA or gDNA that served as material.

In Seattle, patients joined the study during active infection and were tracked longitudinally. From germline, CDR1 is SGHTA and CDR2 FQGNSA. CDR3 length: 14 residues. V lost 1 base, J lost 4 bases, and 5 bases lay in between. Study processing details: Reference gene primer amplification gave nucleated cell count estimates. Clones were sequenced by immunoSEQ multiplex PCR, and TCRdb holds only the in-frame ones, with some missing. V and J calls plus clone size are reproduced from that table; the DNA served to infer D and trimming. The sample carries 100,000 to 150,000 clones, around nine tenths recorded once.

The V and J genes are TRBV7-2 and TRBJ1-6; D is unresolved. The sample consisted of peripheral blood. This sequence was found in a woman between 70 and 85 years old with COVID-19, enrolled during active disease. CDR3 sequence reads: CASSLDGYNSPLHF. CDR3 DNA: TGTGCCAGCAGCTTAGACGGTTATAATTCACCCCTCCACTTT.